Shown below are 22 T cell receptor beta chains from a single sample sequenced in a study of preoperative IRX-2 immunotherapy in early breast cancer. Specified treatment: preoperative locoregional IRX-2 cytokine immunotherapy. This table comes from immunoSEQ multiplex PCR, and its TCRdb copy is limited to in-frame clones, with some not included. The sample has more than 50,000 clones; roughly 95% are singletons. Sampling was carried out from a patient treated with IRX-2 immunotherapy. Receptors originate from a human donor with breast cancer.

The chain is built from TRBV7-9 and TRBJ2-1, with D perhaps TRBD1 or TRBD2 (6 bases each). Trimming took 5 bases from V and 9 from J, leaving 14 bases between them. This CDR3 contains 13 residues. Germline-derived CDR1 and CDR2 are SEHNR and FQNEAQ (reference sequence). The CDR3 sequence: CASSIDEGGEQFF. CDR3 in DNA: TGTGCCAGCAGCATAGATGAGGGGGGTGAGCAGTTCTTC. The variable domain in full, completed from reference TRBV7-9 and TRBJ2-1, reads DTGVSQNPRHKITKRGQNVTFRCDPISEHNRLYWYRQTLGQGPEFLTYFQNEAQLEKSRLLSDRFSAERPKGSFSTLEIQRTEQGDSAMYLCASSIDEGGEQFFGPGTRLTVL.

The count of this clone is one. V and J are TRBV11-3 and TRBJ2-5; perhaps D is TRBD1 or TRBD2 (6 bases each). V lost 1 base to trimming and J lost 3 bases, with 15 bases between them. Germline assignment: CDR1 SGHNT and CDR2 YENEEA. The CDR3 is made up of 16 amino acids. CDR3 region: CASSLGGAGREETQYF. DNA of the CDR3: TGTGCCAGCAGCTTAGGGGGGGCGGGGCGAGAAGAGACCCAGTACTTC.

The chain has TRBV6-5 and TRBJ2-1; no clear D gene. Trimming cost V 1 base and J 1 base, with 5 bases left between them. The CDR3 is 14 amino acids. Germline CDR1 MNHEY, CDR2 SVGAGI. CDR3 loop: CASSYLSSYNEQFF. In DNA form, the CDR3 reads TGTGCCAGCAGTTACTTGTCTTCCTACAATGAGCAGTTCTTC.

V usage is TRBV5-4 and J usage is TRBJ1-1, with TRBD1 identical over 9 bases. V gave up 4 bases and J gave up 3 bases; unmatched junction bases: 7. The CDR3 has 15 amino acids. The germline V gene has CDR1 SGHNT and CDR2 YYREEE (reference sequence). CDR3 protein: CASSTGGAVYTEAFF. CDR3 coding DNA: TGTGCCAGCAGCACAGGGGGCGCGGTGTACACTGAAGCTTTCTTT.

The chain employs TRBV7-2 and TRBJ1-2, with 8 bases identical to TRBD1. CDR1 is SGHTA, CDR2 FQGNSA, per germline. This CDR3 comprises 16 residues. V trimming: 5 bases; J trimming: 6 bases; junction bases outside the gene matches: 14. The chain's CDR3 is CASSTGQVFGRNGYTF. In DNA form, the CDR3 reads TGTGCCAGCAGCACGGGACAGGTCTTTGGTAGGAATGGCTACACCTTC.

This chain joins TRBV4-1 and TRBJ2-1, with 8 bases that match TRBD1. CDR1 and CDR2 (germline): MGHRA, YSYEKL. The junction had 18 bases not matched to a gene; V was cut back by 3 bases and J by 5 bases. This CDR3 is built from 19 residues. CDR3 coding DNA: TGCGCCAGCAGCCAGTGGACAGGGCGGGACCTGGGCACCGACAATGAGCAGTTCTTC. Its protein product is CASSQWTGRDLGTDNEQFF.

The chain joins TRBV7-3 to TRBJ2-7; D is tentatively TRBD1 or TRBD2 (5 bases each). V was trimmed by 4 bases and J by 6 bases, leaving 16 bases between them. Germline V gives CDR1 SGHTA, CDR2 FQGTGA. The CDR3 is 14 residues long. The CDR3 nucleotides read TGTGCCAGCAGCTACCCGGGACGGGGTTCCGAGCAGTACTTC. It is translated as CASSYPGRGSEQYF. Together with reference TRBV7-3 and TRBJ2-7, the CDR3 gives the full variable domain: GAGVSQTPSNKVTEKGKYVELRCDPISGHTALYWYRQSLGQGPEFLIYFQGTGAADDSGLPNDRFFAVRPEGSVSTLKIQRTERGDSAVYLCASSYPGRGSEQYFGPGTRLTVT.

Here the CDR3 DNA reads TGTGCCAGCAGTTTATCGACAGGGCCCCAGCATTTT. Its translation is CASSLSTGPQHF. V gene TRBV27 combines with J gene TRBJ1-5; TRBD1 is a possible D gene (6 bases). Germline V gene lookup returns CDR1 MNHEY and CDR2 SMNVEV (reference sequence). CDR3 length equals 12 residues. The ends were cut back, 0 bases at V and 9 bases at J, with 6 bases in the middle.

The chain links TRBV7-9 to TRBJ2-7; TRBD1 matches at 10 bases. V was clipped by 5 bases and J by 5 bases; unmatched bases: 6. The CDR3 is made up of 14 amino acids. In germline, CDR1 is SEHNR, CDR2 FQNEAQ (reference sequence). The CDR3 bases are TGTGCCAGCAGCGAGACAGGGGGCGCGGACGAGCAGTACTTC. Translated: CASSETGGADEQYF.

J is TRBJ2-5 and V is TRBV28, with unresolved D. The CDR3 has 16 amino acids. Trimming removed 5 bases at V and 2 bases at J, with 18 bases between. Per the germline V gene, CDR1 is MDHEN and CDR2 is SYDVKM. Written as DNA, the CDR3 is TGTGCCAGCAGTCCGCGGTCACTAAGGTATCAAGAGACCCAGTACTTC. This gives the protein CASSPRSLRYQETQYF.

This clone was seen only once. The rearrangement joins TRBV6-6 to TRBJ2-3; D possibly corresponds to TRBD2 (6 bases). This CDR3 region has 16 residues. Germline V gene lookup returns CDR1 MNHNY and CDR2 SVGAGI (reference sequence). V dropped 0 bases and J dropped 6 bases, with 16 bases sitting between them. The CDR3, as DNA: TGTGCCAGCAGTTACTCGTTTGGGATTCGGGGGGATACGCAGTATTTT. It codes for CASSYSFGIRGDTQYF.

CDR3 sequence: CASSQSRVHEQYF. CDR3 in DNA: TGTGCCAGCAGCCAATCCAGGGTCCACGAGCAGTACTTC. J is TRBJ2-7 and V is TRBV27, with a weak D call TRBD1 (5 bases). V dropped 6 bases and J dropped 5 bases, with 14 bases sitting between them. The CDR3 has 13 amino acids. Germline V gene sequence: CDR1 MNHEY, CDR2 SMNVEV (reference sequence).

The chain has TRBV5-6 and TRBJ2-7; D unclear. CDR1 and CDR2 from the germline V gene are SGHDT and YYEEEE. Deletions cut 0 bases from V and 3 bases from J, with 7 bases between. CDR3 length: 13 amino acids. This CDR3 is CASSLVRNYEQYF. The CDR3, as DNA: TGTGCCAGCAGCTTGGTCAGGAACTACGAGCAGTACTTC.

About this clone: Germline and junction disagree at one end, which may indicate a read error. The chain carries TRBV27 and TRBJ2-7, with D unclear. CDR1 and CDR2 from the germline V gene are MNHEY and SMNVEV (reference sequence). The CDR3 loop spans 14 amino acids. CDR3 residues: CASSPQTRSYKQYF. The CDR3 coding sequence is TGTGCCAGCAGTCCCCAGACACGTTCCTACAAGCAGTACTTC.

This chain links TRBV7-2 with TRBJ2-3; 7 bases are a match to TRBD1. Germline CDR1 is SGHTA and CDR2 is FQGNSA. V shed 5 bases and J 2 bases; nucleotides not matched to a gene: 4. The CDR3 runs 14 residues. CDR3 sequence reads: CASSLTGDTDTQYF. The CDR3 DNA sequence: TGTGCCAGCAGCCTCACAGGGGACACAGATACGCAGTATTTT.

This clone came up once. CDR3 in DNA: TGTGCCAGTAGTATGGGGCTCCCACCAAATCAGCCCCAGCATTTT. It encodes CASSMGLPPNQPQHF. V usage is TRBV19 and J usage is TRBJ1-5; possible D gene TRBD1, 5 bases. The CDR3 runs 15 residues. In germline, CDR1 is LNHDA, CDR2 SQIVND (reference sequence). V lost 3 bases to trimming and J lost 4 bases, with 13 bases between them.

The rearrangement links TRBV5-6 to TRBJ2-7; maybe TRBD1 (5 bases). CDR1 SGHDT and CDR2 YYEEEE come from the germline V gene. Trimming shortened V by 2 bases and J by 3 bases, and 15 bases separated the two germline ends. The CDR3 contains 15 residues. The CDR3 sequence is CASSFLARQGYEQYF. CDR3 coding DNA: TGTGCCAGCAGCTTTCTCGCCCGGCAGGGCTACGAGCAGTACTTC.

The chain links TRBV4-2 to TRBJ2-1; 7 nucleotides line up with TRBD2. Losses at the gene ends were 1 base for V and 4 bases for J; bases not matched to a gene: 7. Germline V gene sequence: CDR1 LGHNA, CDR2 YNFKEQ. This CDR3 region has 16 residues. CDR3 residues: CASSQALTSSYNEQFF. The CDR3 DNA reads as TGTGCCAGCAGCCAAGCGTTGACTAGCAGTTACAATGAGCAGTTCTTC.

This chain links TRBV5-4 with TRBJ2-2; 8 bases align to TRBD1. This CDR3 spans 15 amino acids. V trimming: 2 bases; J trimming: 4 bases; junction bases outside the gene matches: 4. Germline CDR1 is SGHNT and CDR2 is YYREEE (reference sequence). The DNA of the CDR3 is TGTGCCAGCAGCTTCAGGGGGCGCGGCACCGGGGAGCTGTTTTTT. This sequence encodes CASSFRGRGTGELFF.

The chain is built from TRBV5-1 and TRBJ1-1; a weak D match, TRBD1 (5 bases). This CDR3 has 13 amino acids. CDR1 is SGHRS and CDR2 is YFSETQ in the germline V gene. V was pared by 3 bases and J by 5 bases, with 11 bases between. Written as DNA, the CDR3 is TGCGCCAGCAGCTGGGACCGGGATACTGAAGCTTTCTTT. As protein: CASSWDRDTEAFF.

This rearrangement joins TRBV18 to TRBJ2-5; TRBD1 or TRBD2 may be the D gene (5 bases each). Trimming left V 6 bases short and J 11 bases short, with 19 bases between. Germline V gene sequence: CDR1 KGHSH, CDR2 LQKENI. The CDR3 is 13 residues long. The CDR3 here is CASSHDGGWEQYF. The CDR3, as DNA: TGTGCCAGCTCGCACGATGGGGGATGGGAGCAGTACTTC.

The chain is built from TRBV7-9 and TRBJ2-3; the match to TRBD2 covers 10 bases. Germline values: CDR1 SEHNR, CDR2 FQNEAQ (reference sequence). V was clipped by 3 bases and J by 4 bases; unmatched bases: 1. The CDR3 consists of 14 residues. CDR3 nucleotide sequence: TGTGCCAGCAGCTTTAGCGGGGGGTCAGATACGCAGTATTTT. Its protein is CASSFSGGSDTQYF.